The source of this T cell receptor beta chain is a study of blood T cells in healthy people across ages. Findings and limits, study-wide: Aged donors had fewer naive CD4+ cells and lower diversity than long-lived donors. Without sorted subsets, naive and antigen-experienced compartments could not be conclusively compared. As age increased, TCR beta diversity per million T cells fell in a roughly linear fashion.

Isolated per sample were at least 7 million PBMCs. Concerning this clonotype itself: Its antigen is as yet unknown.

PCR was performed a second time for 7 to 11 cycles using a sample-barcoded 5' primer and a J-beta primer mix. TCRdb passed the 5' RACE reads through MiXCR, listing each CDR3 protein once. The table has over 1,500,000 distinct CDR3 sequences, around half seen once. Germline V gene lookup returns CDR1 MNHEY and CDR2 SVGEGT. Trimming pared 6 bases from V and 10 bases from J, leaving 16 bases between. This CDR3 contains 13 residues. This receptor was taken from a woman between 40 and 50 years old in good health. The J gene is TRBJ2-1, the V gene TRBV6-2 or TRBV6-3; tentatively, D is TRBD2 (6 bases). Sequencing was performed on blood. The CDR3 loop reads CASRGSGYREQFF. The CDR3 DNA reads as TGTGCCAGCAGAGGTAGCGGATATCGAGAGCAGTTCTTC.